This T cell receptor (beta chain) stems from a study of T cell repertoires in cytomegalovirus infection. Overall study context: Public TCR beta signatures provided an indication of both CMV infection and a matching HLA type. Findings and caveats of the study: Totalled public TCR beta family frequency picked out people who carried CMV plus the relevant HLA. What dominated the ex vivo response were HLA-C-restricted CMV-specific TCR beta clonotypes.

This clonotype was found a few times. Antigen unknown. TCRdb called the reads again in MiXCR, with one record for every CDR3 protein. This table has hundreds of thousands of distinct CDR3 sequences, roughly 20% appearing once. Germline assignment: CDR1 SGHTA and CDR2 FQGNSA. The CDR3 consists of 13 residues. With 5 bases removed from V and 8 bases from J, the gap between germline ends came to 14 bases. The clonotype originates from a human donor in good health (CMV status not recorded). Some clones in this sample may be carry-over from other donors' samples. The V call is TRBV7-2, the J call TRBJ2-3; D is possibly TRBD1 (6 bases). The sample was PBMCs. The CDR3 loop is CASSEQGFGTQYF. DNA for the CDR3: TGTGCCAGCAGCGAACAGGGTTTTGGTACGCAGTATTTT.